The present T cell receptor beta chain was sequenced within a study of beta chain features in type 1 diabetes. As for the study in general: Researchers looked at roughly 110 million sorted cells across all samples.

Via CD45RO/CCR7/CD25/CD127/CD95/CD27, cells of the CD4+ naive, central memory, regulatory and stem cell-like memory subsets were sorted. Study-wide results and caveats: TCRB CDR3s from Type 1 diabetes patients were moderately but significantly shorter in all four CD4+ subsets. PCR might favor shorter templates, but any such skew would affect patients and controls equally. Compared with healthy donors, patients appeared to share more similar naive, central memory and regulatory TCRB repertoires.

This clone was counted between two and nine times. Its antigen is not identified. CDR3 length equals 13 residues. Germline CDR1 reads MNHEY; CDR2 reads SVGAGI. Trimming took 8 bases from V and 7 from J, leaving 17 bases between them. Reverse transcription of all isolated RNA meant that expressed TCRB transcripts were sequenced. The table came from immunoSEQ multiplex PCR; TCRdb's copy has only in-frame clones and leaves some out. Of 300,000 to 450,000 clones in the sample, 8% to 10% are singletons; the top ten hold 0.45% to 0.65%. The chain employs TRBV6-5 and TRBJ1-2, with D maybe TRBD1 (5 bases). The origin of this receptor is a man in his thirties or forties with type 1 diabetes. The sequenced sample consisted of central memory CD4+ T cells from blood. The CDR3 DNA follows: TGTGCCAGCTCCCGGGCGGGGGAGGCTGGCTACACCTTC. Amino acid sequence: CASSRAGEAGYTF.